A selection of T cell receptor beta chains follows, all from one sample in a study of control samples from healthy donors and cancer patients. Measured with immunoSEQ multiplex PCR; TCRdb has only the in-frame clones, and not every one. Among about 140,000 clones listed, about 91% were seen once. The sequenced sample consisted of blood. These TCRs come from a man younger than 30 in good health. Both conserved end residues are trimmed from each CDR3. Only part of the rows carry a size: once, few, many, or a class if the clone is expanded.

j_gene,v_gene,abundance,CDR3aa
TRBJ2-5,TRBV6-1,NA,ASSERLGRTSLGETQY
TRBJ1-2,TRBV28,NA,ASRSTDNYGYT
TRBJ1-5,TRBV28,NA,ASSLKAGSNQPQH
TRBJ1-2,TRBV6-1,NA,ASSEIWGDRGASYT
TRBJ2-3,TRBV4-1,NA,ASSLASRDGTDTQY
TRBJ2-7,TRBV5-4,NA,ASSLRGRSYEQY
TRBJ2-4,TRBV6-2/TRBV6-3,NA,ASSFDRGLNIQY
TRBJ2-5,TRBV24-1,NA,ATSDGTSGGTKTQY
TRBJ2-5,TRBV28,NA,ASSPRGVEQETQY
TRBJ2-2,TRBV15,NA,ATSTGQRGRTGELF
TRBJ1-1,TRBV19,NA,ASREDTEAF
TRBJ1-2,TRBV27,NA,ASSFNGAAGYT
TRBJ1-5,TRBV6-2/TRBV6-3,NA,ASSKQGASNQPQH
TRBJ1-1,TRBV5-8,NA,ASSSPGGGGAF
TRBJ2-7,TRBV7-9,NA,ASSLGAFSYEQY
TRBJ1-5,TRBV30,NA,AWSGGGNQPQH
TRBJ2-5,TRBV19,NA,ASSSLQGLKGKTQY
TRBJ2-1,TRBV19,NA,ASRPVSGDYDEQF
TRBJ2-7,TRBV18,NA,ASSSQGNGEQY
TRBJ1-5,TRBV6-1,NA,ASSESEEQPQH
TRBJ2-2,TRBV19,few,ASSQLGPGELF
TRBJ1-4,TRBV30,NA,AWKTGTGNEKLF